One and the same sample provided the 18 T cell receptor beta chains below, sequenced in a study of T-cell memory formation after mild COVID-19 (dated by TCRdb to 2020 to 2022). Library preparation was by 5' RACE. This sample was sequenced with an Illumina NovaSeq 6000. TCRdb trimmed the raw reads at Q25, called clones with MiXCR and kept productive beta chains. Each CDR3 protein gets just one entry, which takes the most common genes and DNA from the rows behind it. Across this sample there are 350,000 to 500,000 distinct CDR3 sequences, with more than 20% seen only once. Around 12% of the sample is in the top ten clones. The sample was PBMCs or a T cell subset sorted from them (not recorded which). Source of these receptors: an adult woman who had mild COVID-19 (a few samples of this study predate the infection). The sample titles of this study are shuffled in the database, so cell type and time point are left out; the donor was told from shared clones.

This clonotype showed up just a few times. The CDR3 coding sequence is TGTGCCAGCTTGTTAGGGGGGTGGGCCACAGATACGCAGTATTTT. Translation gives CASLLGGWATDTQYF. The chain has TRBV6-6 and TRBJ2-3; D assignment may be TRBD1 or TRBD2 (6 bases each). Trimming left V 8 bases short and J 2 bases short, with 17 bases between. The V gene's germline CDR1 is MNHNY and CDR2 SVGAGI (reference sequence). This CDR3 is built from 15 residues.

CDR3 loop: CASSLAISGTYEQYF. CDR3 DNA sequence: TGTGCCAGCAGCTTAGCCATCTCGGGAACCTACGAGCAGTACTTC. The chain has TRBV7-9 and TRBJ2-7; D perhaps matches TRBD2 (5 bases). V was pared by 0 bases and J by 2 bases, with 11 bases between. This CDR3 has 15 residues. CDR1 and CDR2 (germline): SEHNR, FQNEAQ (reference sequence). Variable domain in full (rest from reference TRBV7-9 and TRBJ2-7): DTGVSQNPRHKITKRGQNVTFRCDPISEHNRLYWYRQTLGQGPEFLTYFQNEAQLEKSRLLSDRFSAERPKGSFSTLEIQRTEQGDSAMYLCASSLAISGTYEQYFGPGTRLTVT.

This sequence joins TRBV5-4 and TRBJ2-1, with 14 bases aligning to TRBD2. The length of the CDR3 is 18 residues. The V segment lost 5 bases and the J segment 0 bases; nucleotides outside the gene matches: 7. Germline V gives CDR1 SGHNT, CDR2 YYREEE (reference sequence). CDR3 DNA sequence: TGTGCCAGCAGGTCGGGACTAGCGGGAGTGCCCTCCTACAATGAGCAGTTCTTC. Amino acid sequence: CASRSGLAGVPSYNEQFF.

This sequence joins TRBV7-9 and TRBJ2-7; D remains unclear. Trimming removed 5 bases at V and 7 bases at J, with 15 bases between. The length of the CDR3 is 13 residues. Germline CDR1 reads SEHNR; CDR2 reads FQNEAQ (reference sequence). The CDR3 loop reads CASSLGARGEQYF. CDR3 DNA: TGTGCCAGCAGCCTAGGCGCGCGTGGTGAGCAGTACTTC.

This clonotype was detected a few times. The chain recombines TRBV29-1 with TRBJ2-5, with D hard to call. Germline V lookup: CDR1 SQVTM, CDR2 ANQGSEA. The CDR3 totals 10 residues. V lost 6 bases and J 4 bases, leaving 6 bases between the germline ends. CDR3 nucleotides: TGCAGCGTCTCCTCAGAGACCCAGTACTTC. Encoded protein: CSVSSETQYF. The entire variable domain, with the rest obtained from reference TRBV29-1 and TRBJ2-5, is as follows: SAVISQKPSRDICQRGTSLTIQCQVDSQVTMMFWYRQQPGQSLTLIATANQGSEATYESGFVIDKFPISRPNLTFSTLTVSNMSPEDSSIYLCSVSSETQYFGPGTRLLVL.

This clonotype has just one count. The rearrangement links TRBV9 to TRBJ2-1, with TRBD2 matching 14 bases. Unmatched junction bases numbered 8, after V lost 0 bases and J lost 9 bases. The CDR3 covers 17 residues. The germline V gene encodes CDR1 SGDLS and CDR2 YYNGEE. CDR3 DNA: TGTGCCAGCAGCGTAGCTTTCGTGACTAGCGGGAGGGCTGAGCAGTTCTTC. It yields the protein CASSVAFVTSGRAEQFF.

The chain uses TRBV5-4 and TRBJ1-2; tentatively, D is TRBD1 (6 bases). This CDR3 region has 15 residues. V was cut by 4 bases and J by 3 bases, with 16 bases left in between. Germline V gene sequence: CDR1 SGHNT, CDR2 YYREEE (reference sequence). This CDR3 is CASSAPQGKDYGYTF. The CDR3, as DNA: TGTGCCAGCAGCGCCCCCCAGGGGAAGGACTATGGCTACACCTTC.

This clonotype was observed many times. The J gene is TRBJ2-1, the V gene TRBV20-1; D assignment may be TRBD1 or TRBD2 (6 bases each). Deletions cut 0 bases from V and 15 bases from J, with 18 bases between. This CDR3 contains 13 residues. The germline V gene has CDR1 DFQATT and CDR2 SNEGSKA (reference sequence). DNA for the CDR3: TGCAGTGCTAGAGAAGGGGGGACTCCTTTTCGGTTCTTC. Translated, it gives CSAREGGTPFRFF.

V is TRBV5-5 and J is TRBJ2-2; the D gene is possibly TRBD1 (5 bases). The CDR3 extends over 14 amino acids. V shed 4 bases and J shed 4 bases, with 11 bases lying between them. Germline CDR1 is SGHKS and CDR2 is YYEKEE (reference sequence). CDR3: CASSLTEATGELFF. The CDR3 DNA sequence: TGTGCCAGCAGCCTGACAGAGGCCACCGGGGAGCTGTTTTTT.

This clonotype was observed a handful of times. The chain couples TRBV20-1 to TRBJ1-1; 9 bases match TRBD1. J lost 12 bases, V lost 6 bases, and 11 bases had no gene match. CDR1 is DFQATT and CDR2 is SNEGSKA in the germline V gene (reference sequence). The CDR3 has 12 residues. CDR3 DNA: TGCAGTGCCGAAACAGGGGGCGCCCCCCCTTTCTTT. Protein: CSAETGGAPPFF.

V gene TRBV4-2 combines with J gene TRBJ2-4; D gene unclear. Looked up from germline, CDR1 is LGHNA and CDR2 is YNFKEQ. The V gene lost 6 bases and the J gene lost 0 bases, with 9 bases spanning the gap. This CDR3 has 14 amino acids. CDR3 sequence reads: CASRSTVAKNIQYF. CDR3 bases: TGTGCCAGCAGGTCGACGGTAGCCAAAAACATTCAGTACTTC.

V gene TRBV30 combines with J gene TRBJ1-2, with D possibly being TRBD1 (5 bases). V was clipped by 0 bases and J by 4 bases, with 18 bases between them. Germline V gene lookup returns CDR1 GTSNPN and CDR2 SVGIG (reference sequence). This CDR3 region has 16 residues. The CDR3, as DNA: TGTGCCTGGAGTGTACCCTTGGGCAGGGTCGCCTATGGCTACACCTTC. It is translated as CAWSVPLGRVAYGYTF.

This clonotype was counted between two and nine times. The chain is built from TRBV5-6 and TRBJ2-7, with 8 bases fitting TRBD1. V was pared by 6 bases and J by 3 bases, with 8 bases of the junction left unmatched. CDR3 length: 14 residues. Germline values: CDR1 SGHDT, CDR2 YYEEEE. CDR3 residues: CASNPRDRYYEQYF. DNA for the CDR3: TGTGCCAGCAACCCCCGGGACAGGTACTACGAGCAGTACTTC.

DNA for the CDR3: TGCGCCAGCAGCCAAGGCTGGGGGAAGCCATTGGATACGCAGTATTTT. Protein product: CASSQGWGKPLDTQYF. The chain carries TRBV4-1 and TRBJ2-3; TRBD1 or TRBD2 may be the D gene (5 bases each). The CDR3 spans 16 residues. Germline loops: CDR1 MGHRA, CDR2 YSYEKL. V shed 1 base and J shed 6 bases, with 17 bases lying between them.

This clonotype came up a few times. The CDR3 DNA sequence: TGTGCAAGTCGCCTTGCTTCGGGGCCCAGCTCCTACGAGCAGTACTTC. Residues: CASRLASGPSSYEQYF. J is TRBJ2-7 and V is TRBV12-2; the table's TRBD2 call for D was not verified on the DNA. TRBV12-2 is given as a pseudogene. This CDR3 is 16 amino acids long.

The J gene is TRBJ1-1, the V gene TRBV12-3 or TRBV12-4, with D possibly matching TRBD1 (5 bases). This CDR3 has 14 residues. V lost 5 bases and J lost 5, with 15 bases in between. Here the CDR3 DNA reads TGTGCCAGCAGTCCCCGTGCCCGGGGGACTGAAGCTTTCTTT. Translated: CASSPRARGTEAFF.

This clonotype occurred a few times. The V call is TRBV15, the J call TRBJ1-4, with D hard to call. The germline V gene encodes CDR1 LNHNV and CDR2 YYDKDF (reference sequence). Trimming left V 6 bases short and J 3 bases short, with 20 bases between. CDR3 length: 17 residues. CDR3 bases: TGTGCCACCAGTCGAGAATACCCGGACCGGTCTAATGAAAAACTGTTTTTT. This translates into CATSREYPDRSNEKLFF.

The CDR3: CAAGGGKEPQHF. CDR3 in DNA: TGTGCCGCTGGAGGGGGGAAGGAGCCCCAGCATTTT. V usage is TRBV10-3 and J usage is TRBJ1-5; TRBD1 might be the D (6 bases). V lost 11 bases and J lost 8, with 16 bases in between. The CDR3 length is 12 residues. The germline V gene has CDR1 ENHRY and CDR2 SYGVKD.